The 10 T cell receptor beta chains given below trace back to one sample, sequenced in a study of cytomegalovirus exposure and HLA in healthy donors. Vbeta (60) and Jbeta (13) primers were used in the PCR. The method was immunoSEQ multiplex PCR; TCRdb's version includes in-frame clones alone and lacks a portion of them. The repertoire holds about 150,000 clones, 80% seen once, with more than 10% in the top ten. Material: PBMCs. These receptors originate from a man aged 25 to 45 in good health and CMV-seropositive.

The rearrangement joins TRBV30 to TRBJ2-7, with D perhaps matching TRBD2 (6 bases). The CDR3 has 15 residues. Trimming cost V 0 bases and J 3 bases, with 15 bases left between them. Germline V gene lookup returns CDR1 GTSNPN and CDR2 SVGIG (reference sequence). CDR3 coding DNA: TGTGCCTGGAGTGTATTTCTAGCGTCGGGCTACGAGCAGTACTTC. Translation: CAWSVFLASGYEQYF.

The chain is built from TRBV4-2 and TRBJ1-1; the D gene is possibly TRBD1 (6 bases). V lost 6 bases and J lost 2, with 10 bases in between. The CDR3 runs to 13 residues. Germline lookup yields CDR1 LGHNA and CDR2 YNFKEQ. The CDR3 DNA is TGTGCCAGCAGATCACAGGGTAACACTGAAGCTTTCTTT. Its protein is CASRSQGNTEAFF.

This chain connects TRBV10-3 to TRBJ2-1; 14 nucleotides match TRBD2. V shed 4 bases and J 4 bases; nucleotides not matched to a gene: 3. The germline V gene has CDR1 ENHRY and CDR2 SYGVKD. This CDR3 is 16 amino acids long. The chain's CDR3 is CAISGGLAGGYNEQFF. Written as DNA, the CDR3 is TGTGCCATCAGTGGTGGACTAGCGGGAGGTTACAATGAGCAGTTCTTC.

This clone was counted many times. This chain links TRBV6-5 with TRBJ2-1; 8 bases agree with TRBD2. The ends lost 4 bases at V and 7 bases at J; junction bases unmatched: 9. The CDR3 is 15 amino acids. Germline CDR1 is MNHEY and CDR2 is SVGAGI. CDR3 coding DNA: TGTGCCAGCAGTTTTAGCGGGACCGGTTGGAATGAGCAGTTCTTC. Translating gives CASSFSGTGWNEQFF.

The genes are TRBV11-2 and TRBJ1-3; 7 bases agree with TRBD1. The CDR3 has 15 residues. Germline V CDR1 and CDR2: SGHAT, FQNNGV. Unmatched junction bases numbered 8, after V lost 5 bases and J lost 4 bases. The CDR3 nucleotides read TGTGCCAGCAGCCCAATCAGGGGGAGAGGAAACACCATATATTTT. Amino acids: CASSPIRGRGNTIYF. The whole variable domain, remainder taken from reference TRBV11-2 and TRBJ1-3, is EAGVAQSPRYKIIEKRQSVAFWCNPISGHATLYWYQQILGQGPKLLIQFQNNGVVDDSQLPKDRFSAERLKGVDSTLKIQPAKLEDSAVYLCASSPIRGRGNTIYFGEGSWLTVV.

This rearrangement joins TRBV29-1 to TRBJ1-2; 8 nucleotides line up with TRBD1. Trimming took 6 bases from V and 7 from J; bases not matched to a gene: 7. The CDR3 contains 12 residues. In germline, CDR1 is SQVTM, CDR2 ANQGSEA. CDR3 DNA: TGCAGCGTCAACACAGGGGGGCGTGGCTACACCTTC. Amino acid sequence: CSVNTGGRGYTF.

This clone was seen more than once but under ten times. The chain is built from TRBV28 and TRBJ2-1; 7 nucleotides match TRBD1. The germline V gene encodes CDR1 MDHEN and CDR2 SYDVKM. This CDR3 contains 17 residues. Trimming cost V 1 base and J 8 bases; bases outside gene matches: 14. CDR3 DNA sequence: TGTGCCAGCAGTTTATCCCTCACGACAGGGAAGCGCGATGAGCAGTTCTTC. Its translation is CASSLSLTTGKRDEQFF. The full variable domain, with the rest looked up from reference TRBV28 and TRBJ2-1, is DVKVTQSSRYLVKRTGEKVFLECVQDMDHENMFWYRQDPGLGLRLIYFSYDVKMKEKGDIPEGYSVSREKKERFSLILESASTNQTSMYLCASSLSLTTGKRDEQFFGPGTRLTVL.

V and J are TRBV4-2 and TRBJ2-5, with 10 positions matching TRBD1. The CDR3 contains 14 residues. The V and J ends lost 5 bases and 4 bases, in that order; junction bases with no gene match: 4. Germline CDR1 is LGHNA and CDR2 is YNFKEQ. The CDR3 region is CASSFRDRGETQYF. CDR3 bases: TGTGCCAGCAGCTTCCGGGACAGGGGAGAGACCCAGTACTTC.

This clone was observed a single time. The chain is built from TRBV5-1 and TRBJ2-7; TRBD2 aligns across 13 bases. With V trimmed by 4 bases and J by 5 bases, 9 bases remained unmatched. Germline CDR1 SGHRS, CDR2 YFSETQ. The CDR3 spans 16 residues. The CDR3 DNA reads TGCGCCAGCAGCCACTCTACTAGCGGGGGGGGTCACGAGCAGTACTTC. This gives the protein CASSHSTSGGGHEQYF.

This clone was observed a handful of times. This chain joins TRBV6-5 and TRBJ1-5; D may be TRBD1 (5 bases). This CDR3 spans 13 amino acids. CDR1 and CDR2 (germline): MNHEY, SVGAGI. V was shortened by 7 bases and J by 4 bases, with 11 bases between the two germline ends. CDR3 sequence: CASTLGQNQPQHF. CDR3 sequence (DNA): TGTGCCAGCACGCTAGGACAAAATCAGCCCCAGCATTTT.